The T cell receptor (beta chain) under discussion was sequenced for a study of post-analysis software for immune sequencing data. Whole-study context: Patients had relapsing-remitting, secondary progressive or progressive-relapsing multiple sclerosis; some lacked subtype. The study, taken as a whole, reports: Patients used four to six TRBV segments, including TRBV5-6, TRBV5-1 and TRBV20-1, more often than controls.

The CDR3 runs to 11 residues. Germline V gene data show CDR1 as DFQATT and CDR2 as SNEGSKA (reference sequence). V lost 4 bases to trimming and J lost 6 bases, with 7 bases between them. As to this clonotype: Its antigen remains unidentified.

The TCR beta cDNA libraries contained unique molecular identifiers. TCRdb redid the calling of the PCR reads with MiXCR, one entry per CDR3 protein. The table lists 600,000 to 750,000 distinct CDR3 sequences, around 60% of them singletons. The source is a girl aged 2 to 9 with multiple sclerosis. The rearrangement links TRBV20-1 to TRBJ2-1; D uncertain. The material sequenced was blood. The CDR3 nucleotides are TGCAGTGCTATTCCTAGCAATGAGCAGTTCTTC. It specifies CSAIPSNEQFF.